The source of this TCR beta chain is a study of T cell responses to AZD1222 COVID-19 vaccine. Germline CDR1 reads KGHSH; CDR2 reads LQKENI. V shed 2 bases and J shed 0 bases, with 8 bases lying between them. The CDR3 extends over 15 amino acids. The repertoire was sequenced with immunoSEQ multiplex PCR; TCRdb's copy has only in-frame clones and lacks some. Among roughly 70,000 clones listed, 83% were seen once. Remarks on this clone: Its antigen remains unidentified.

General study results and limits: Baseline serostatus was positive in only six AZD1222 recipients.

Investigators merged groups given second doses at roughly 4 or roughly 12 weeks. This chain uses TRBV18 with TRBJ2-1, with D unclear. This specimen consisted of peripheral blood, obtained 28 days after the second AZD1222 dose. This sequence was found in an adult who received the AZD1222 COVID-19 vaccine. CDR3 sequence reads: CASSPASGSYNEQFF. The CDR3 DNA follows: TGTGCCAGCTCACCAGCCTCAGGCTCCTACAATGAGCAGTTCTTC.